One sample yielded the 23 T cell receptor beta chains listed below, sequenced in a study of neoadjuvant nivolumab and ipilimumab in lung cancer. Clones were sequenced by immunoSEQ multiplex PCR, and TCRdb holds only the in-frame ones, with some missing. Found here are more than 10,000 clones, less than 75% of them singletons; the top ten hold approximately 25%. Sequenced material: peripheral blood, taken after neoadjuvant nivolumab, alone or with ipilimumab, at or shortly before surgery. The receptor source for this set is an adult with non-small cell lung cancer.

This chain uses TRBV5-1 with TRBJ1-1; D remains unclear. V dropped 0 bases and J dropped 4 bases, with 10 bases sitting between them. This CDR3 region has 14 residues. Germline-derived CDR1 and CDR2 are SGHRS and YFSETQ. In DNA, the CDR3 is TGCGCCAGCAGCTTGGGGCAGGCAAGCACTGAAGCTTTCTTT. Its protein product is CASSLGQASTEAFF. Full variable domain (remainder filled in from reference TRBV5-1 and TRBJ1-1): KAGVTQTPRYLIKTRGQQVTLSCSPISGHRSVSWYQQTPGQGLQFLFEYFSETQRNKGNFPGRFSGRQFSNSRSEMNVSTLELGDSALYLCASSLGQASTEAFFGQGTRLTVV.

With respect to this clone: One end of the junction is discordant with germline, which a read error may explain. The chain joins TRBV7-7 to TRBJ2-5, with a weak D call TRBD1 (5 bases). The CDR3 totals 13 residues. The germline CDR1 and CDR2 sequences are SSHAT and FNYEAQ (reference sequence). As DNA, the CDR3 is TGTGCTAGCAGCCCCGACAGAAGGGAGACCCAGTACTTC. It is translated as CASSPDRRETQYF.

The rearrangement uses TRBV5-4 and TRBJ1-4; D not certain. V shed 10 bases and J shed 4 bases, with 17 bases lying between them. Germline V gene sequence: CDR1 SGHNT, CDR2 YYREEE (reference sequence). This CDR3 is 14 amino acids long. CDR3 in amino acids: CAGNAGGSNEKLFF. In DNA form, the CDR3 reads TGTGCCGGAAATGCTGGAGGCAGTAATGAAAAACTGTTTTTT.

The chain employs TRBV2 and TRBJ1-1; D gene ambiguous. Germline V gene lookup returns CDR1 SNHLY and CDR2 FYNNEI. CDR3 size: 15 residues. Trimming stripped 4 bases from V and 1 base from J, with 13 bases between. The CDR3 sequence is CASSAQRTWNTEAFF. In DNA form, the CDR3 reads TGTGCCAGCAGTGCACAGAGGACGTGGAACACTGAAGCTTTCTTT. Combining the CDR3 with reference TRBV2 and TRBJ1-1 gives the whole variable domain EPEVTQTPSHQVTQMGQEVILRCVPISNHLYFYWYRQILGQKVEFLVSFYNNEISEKSEIFDDQFSVERPDGSNFTLKIRSTKLEDSAMYFCASSAQRTWNTEAFFGQGTRLTVV.

V is TRBV30 and J is TRBJ1-4, with D perhaps matching TRBD1 (5 bases). The germline V gene has CDR1 GTSNPN and CDR2 SVGIG (reference sequence). The germline V and J ends were trimmed by 0 bases and 7 bases, with 9 bases remaining between them. The length of the CDR3 is 13 residues. This CDR3 reads CAWSVAGAEKLFF. The CDR3 nucleotides read TGTGCCTGGAGTGTGGCCGGGGCTGAAAAACTGTTTTTT.

This clone turned up a few times. The chain is built from TRBV2 and TRBJ1-5; D gene uncertain. The V end lost 3 bases, the J end lost 5 bases, and 5 bases lay between the germline ends. The germline gives CDR1 SNHLY, CDR2 FYNNEI. CDR3 length: 12 residues. For the CDR3, the DNA is TGTGCCAGCAGTGACAGTTATCAGCCCCAGCATTTT. This translates into CASSDSYQPQHF.

The chain links TRBV18 to TRBJ2-1, with 10 nucleotides matching TRBD1. Germline trimming cut 0 bases from V and 6 bases from J; bases unmatched to any gene: 5. Germline V gene lookup returns CDR1 KGHSH and CDR2 LQKENI. CDR3 length: 16 residues. CDR3 DNA: TGTGCCAGCTCACCACCGACAGGGGGCGCGGGCAATGAGCAGTTCTTC. This translates into CASSPPTGGAGNEQFF.

The rearrangement joins TRBV18 to TRBJ2-1; D is undetermined. The CDR3 is 12 amino acids. Trimming left V 2 bases short and J 9 bases short, with 8 bases between. From germline, CDR1 is KGHSH and CDR2 LQKENI. The CDR3 loop is CASSPNGFEQFF. DNA for the CDR3: TGTGCCAGCTCACCAAACGGGTTTGAGCAGTTCTTC.

The chain has TRBV4-1 and TRBJ2-1, with D perhaps TRBD1 (5 bases). This CDR3 contains 17 residues. CDR1 is MGHRA and CDR2 is YSYEKL in the germline V gene. V was pared by 0 bases and J by 0 bases, with 12 bases between. CDR3 bases: TGCGCCAGCAGCCAAGATCAGGGCTTCCCCTCCTACAATGAGCAGTTCTTC. Translation gives CASSQDQGFPSYNEQFF.

J is TRBJ2-3 and V is TRBV5-1, with a weak D call TRBD1 (6 bases). The CDR3 consists of 15 residues. V lost 4 bases and J 4 bases, leaving 16 bases between the germline ends. Germline V gives CDR1 SGHRS, CDR2 YFSETQ. The CDR3 coding sequence is TGCGCCAGCAGCCAGTGGGGACATCGGGCAGATACGCAGTATTTT. Translating it yields CASSQWGHRADTQYF.

The V gene is TRBV4-1, the J gene TRBJ2-3; 10 bases are shared with TRBD1. The CDR3 spans 16 residues. J was trimmed by 2 bases and V by 5 bases; bases with no gene match: 7. The V gene's germline CDR1 is MGHRA and CDR2 YSYEKL. CDR3 loop: CASSLRTGGITDTQYF. Here the CDR3 DNA reads TGCGCCAGCAGCTTGAGGACAGGGGGAATCACAGATACGCAGTATTTT.

This clone was counted between two and nine times. The J gene is TRBJ2-2, the V gene TRBV29-1; maybe TRBD2 (6 bases). Germline CDR1 reads SQVTM; CDR2 reads ANQGSEA. Trimming removed 4 bases from V and 2 bases from J, with 11 bases in between. The CDR3 loop spans 14 amino acids. CDR3 DNA: TGCAGCGTTGCCGGGACTTCCAACACCGGGGAGCTGTTTTTT. Its protein product is CSVAGTSNTGELFF.

The sample holds a few counts of this clone. V is TRBV30 and J is TRBJ2-2; either TRBD1 or TRBD2 may fit D (6 bases each). CDR3 length equals 15 residues. The V and J ends lost 6 bases and 3 bases respectively, with 17 bases between them. Germline assignment: CDR1 GTSNPN and CDR2 SVGIG (reference sequence). The CDR3 reads CACTLGGHDTGELFF. Written as DNA, the CDR3 is TGTGCCTGTACCCTCGGGGGACACGACACCGGGGAGCTGTTTTTT.

The chain links TRBV5-1 to TRBJ2-2; 9 nucleotides match TRBD1. This CDR3 comprises 17 residues. V dropped 4 bases and J dropped 3; count of bases not matched to a gene: 10. The germline CDR1 and CDR2 sequences are SGHRS and YFSETQ. The CDR3 DNA reads TGCGCCAGCAGCCCTCTCTCCGGGACAGGGTACACCGGGGAGCTGTTTTTT. It translates to CASSPLSGTGYTGELFF.

This clone was counted between two and nine times. The rearrangement joins TRBV2 to TRBJ2-7; D is possibly TRBD2 (7 bases). Germline V CDR1 and CDR2: SNHLY, FYNNEI. This CDR3 has 13 amino acids. V was pared by 10 bases and J by 2 bases, with 15 bases between. The CDR3 sequence is CAIYGGQTYEQYF. The CDR3 DNA reads as TGTGCCATCTACGGGGGGCAGACCTACGAGCAGTACTTC.

The chain combines TRBV30 with TRBJ2-2; tentative D call: TRBD1 (5 bases). V gave up 0 bases and J gave up 3 bases, with 17 bases separating them. In germline, CDR1 is GTSNPN, CDR2 SVGIG (reference sequence). This CDR3 region has 17 residues. The CDR3 protein is CAWSVVPGWGDTGELFF. The CDR3 region has the DNA TGTGCCTGGAGTGTAGTTCCCGGATGGGGCGACACCGGGGAGCTGTTTTTT. Full variable domain (outside the CDR3, taken from reference TRBV30 and TRBJ2-2): SQTIHQWPATLVQPVGSPLSLECTVEGTSNPNLYWYRQAAGRGLQLLFYSVGIGQISSEVPQNLSASRPQDRQFILSSKKLLLSDSGFYLCAWSVVPGWGDTGELFFGEGSRLTVL.

In DNA, the CDR3 is TGCAGCTCCCTGACTAGCGGGCTCACAGATACGCAGTATTTT. Its protein is CSSLTSGLTDTQYF. J is TRBJ2-3 and V is TRBV29-1, with TRBD2 identical over 10 bases. Germline CDR1 is SQVTM and CDR2 is ANQGSEA. The CDR3 has 14 residues. V lost 8 bases, J lost 2 bases, and 7 bases stayed unmatched.

The V gene is TRBV5-5, the J gene TRBJ2-7; a possible D gene is TRBD1 (5 bases). CDR1 and CDR2 (germline): SGHKS, YYEKEE (reference sequence). The CDR3 covers 13 residues. Trimming left V 4 bases short and J 4 bases short, with 12 bases between. The DNA for the CDR3 is TGTGCCAGCAGCAGATTGGACATTTACGAGCAGTACTTC. It codes for CASSRLDIYEQYF.

This clone was counted between two and nine times. This chain joins TRBV10-3 and TRBJ2-3; D is undetermined. Germline V gene data show CDR1 as ENHRY and CDR2 as SYGVKD. Trimming left V 6 bases short and J 6 bases short, with 10 bases between. This CDR3 has 12 amino acids. The CDR3 nucleotides read TGTGCCATCAGCGCTTCTTCGGATACGCAGTATTTT. Protein product: CAISASSDTQYF.

The V call is TRBV18, the J call TRBJ1-1; possible D gene TRBD1, 6 bases. V lost 2 bases and J 7 bases, leaving 20 bases between the germline ends. CDR3 length: 16 residues. Germline V gene lookup returns CDR1 KGHSH and CDR2 LQKENI. The CDR3, as DNA: TGTGCCAGCTCACCAGCCGGGACACCGACCCCGGGTGAAGCTTTCTTT. It translates to CASSPAGTPTPGEAFF.

This clone turned up a few times. The chain uses TRBV18 and TRBJ1-1; possibly TRBD1 for D (6 bases). Germline CDR1 reads KGHSH; CDR2 reads LQKENI. With 1 base removed from V and 2 bases from J, the gap between germline ends came to 11 bases. The CDR3 has 15 residues. The CDR3 sequence: CASSPRGGRNTEAFF. Here the CDR3 DNA reads TGTGCCAGCTCACCACGTGGGGGGCGAAACACTGAAGCTTTCTTT. Full variable domain (missing parts from reference TRBV18 and TRBJ1-1): NAGVMQNPRHLVRRRGQEARLRCSPMKGHSHVYWYRQLPEEGLKFMVYLQKENIIDESGMPKERFSAEFPKEGPSILRIQQVVRGDSAAYFCASSPRGGRNTEAFFGQGTRLTVV.

Worth noting for this clone: At one boundary the junction diverges from the germline segment, which might be a read error. The chain joins TRBV5-4 to TRBJ2-5; 10 nucleotides agree with TRBD1. From germline, CDR1 is SGHNT and CDR2 YYREEE (reference sequence). The CDR3 loop spans 14 amino acids. The CDR3 spells CASRLDRGIETQYF. The CDR3 DNA reads TGTGCCAGCAGGTTGGACAGGGGGATAGAGACCCAGTACTTC.

The V call is TRBV4-2, the J call TRBJ2-7, with D unclear. Trimming cost V 0 bases and J 0 bases, with 3 bases left between them. Germline CDR1 and CDR2: LGHNA and YNFKEQ. This CDR3 comprises 13 residues. CDR3: CASSQDSSYEQYF. CDR3 coding DNA: TGTGCCAGCAGCCAAGACAGCTCCTACGAGCAGTACTTC.